This T cell receptor (beta chain) stems from a study of OX40 agonist ivuxolimab in advanced cancers. For the study at large: The dose-escalation group included hepatocellular carcinoma, melanoma, renal cell carcinoma and head and neck cancer.

In the case of this clone: The antigen remains undetermined.

V lost 3 bases and J 10 bases, leaving 13 bases between the germline ends. The CDR3 runs to 12 residues. CDR1 is GTSNPN and CDR2 is SVGIG in the germline V gene (reference sequence). Study conclusions and caveats: No antigen was identified for the clonally expanded peripheral T cells. Individuals who were partial responders at 0.1-3.0 mg/kg had clonal expansion that ranked among the lowest.

TCRdb's table, derived via immunoSEQ multiplex PCR, lists solely in-frame clones and lacks some. The sample consists of approximately 76,000 clones, roughly nine tenths of them appearing once. The J gene is TRBJ1-3, the V gene TRBV30; D unclear. This TCR was sampled from an adult with an advanced solid tumor such as melanoma, head and neck, liver or kidney cancer. The material was CD4+ or CD8+ T cells sorted from blood, obtained in a trial of the OX40 agonist ivuxolimab. CDR3 sequence reads: CAWSPTRTTIYF. CDR3 DNA: TGTGCCTGGAGCCCCACTAGAACAACCATATATTTT.